This TCR beta chain was documented in a study of shared clonotypes between healthy human individuals (dated by TCRdb to about 2020). As for the study more broadly: A couple of women and a few men aged 18 to 49 years were included in the cohort. For each donor, three plates each were used for CD4 naive and CD4 memory, two plates were used for CD8 naive, and one plate was used for CD8 memory. Blood TCR repertoires of several healthy adults were deeply sequenced to estimate repertoire size and the extent of clonotype sharing between individuals. To increase sequencing depth and limit assay-specific biases, different laboratories used diverse techniques to prepare libraries and sequence TCR repertoires. Per donor, leukapheresis produced somewhere between about 0.85 and 8.9 billion PBMCs. Overall results and qualifications from the work: Compared with non-shared clonotypes, the clonotypes found in all four sorted-subset donors had higher generation probabilities. Only blood was sampled, and tissue TCR repertoires likely differ from those in blood. The small number of donors limited the genetic and exposure-history diversity represented. Naive subsets generally had larger estimated clonotype richness than memory subsets. Sharing across a handful of donors was observed for 4.5% to 6.5% of naive CD4, 3% to 4% of naive CD8, over 2% of memory CD4, and roughly 0.4% of memory CD8 clonotypes. Based on pairwise subsampling, the degree of clonotype sharing among donors was expected to be affected by sequencing depth. Rarefaction of sorted-subset datasets indicated incomplete sequencing despite the large sequencing depth.

The donors were healthy, HIV-negative adults who had no recently reported acute infections or vaccinations. Every donor was a Caucasian adult living in Nashville, Tennessee, USA. Magnetic negative selection was used to enrich CD4+ T cells, after which naive cells were positively selected on CD45RA and the negative fraction became the memory subset. After blood collection by leukapheresis, PBMCs were isolated using Ficoll-Histopaque density gradient centrifugation and then cryopreserved in the vapor phase of liquid nitrogen. Purity and quantity of every magnetically sorted T cell population were checked by analytical flow cytometry. From each sorted fraction, genomic DNA was isolated and quantified by UV absorbance on a Nanodrop 2000c. TCR CDR3 regions were amplified from genomic DNA by multiplex PCR using the deep immunoSEQ assay. Extracted genomic DNA from each cell subset was spread evenly across all wells of several immunoSEQ 96-well plates, with each plate serving as a replicate. For sorted subsets, roughly 200 ng of genomic DNA, equivalent to 25,000 to 30,000 T cell genomes, went into each replicate PCR. Purified libraries were measured with a Qubit 3.0 fluorometer, size-checked on a Bioanalyzer 2100, and measured again with the KAPA Library Quantification kit. Each immunoSEQ 96-well plate was sequenced on its own single-read 150-cycle Illumina NextSeq 550 flow cell. As for the authors' bioinformatics: Because the immunoSEQ output held only junctional sequences and lacked quality scores, the filtering could not match the filtering applied to full-length reads. To assign V/J genes and CDR3, sequences were annotated against IMGT germline references using PyIR, a Python wrapper for IgBLAST v1.9. Reads were filtered out if the reads had weak V/J assignments (E-value above 1e-6), no CDR3, stop codons, out-of-frame junctions, or ambiguous translated residues. V3J clonotypes were defined by identical inferred V gene, J gene, and CDR3 amino acid sequence. Percentage overlap between repertoires was calculated by dividing the number of shared unique clonotypes by the size of the smaller repertoire. Richness of each repertoire was evaluated using RTK rarefaction, the Chao1 estimator, and Recon v2.1 estimates of unobserved clonotypes. Generation probabilities for all TCRbeta clonotypes obtained by the gDNA method from several donors were computed using OLGA. The source is immuneACCESS, and TCRdb retained only in-frame sequences with V and J called. Part of the clones is not carried over; for the studies checked, unresolved V genes explain less than half of this, and the remainder is unexplained. V and J calls and clone size are as listed in that table; D and trimming were resolved from the DNA. A total of about 2.4 million clones appear in this sample, approximately 90% of them only once. 0.11% to 0.15% of the sample rests with the top ten.

On this clone itself: What antigen it recognizes has not been identified. No quality values exist for individual bases; no much larger clone is one base distant.

The CDR3 starts with the cysteine, ends with the phenylalanine, and has 15 residues. The sequence is cut down to CDR3 DNA, 45 bases in frame from base 1. V gives up 1 base and J gives up 6 bases, and the segment between their germline ends measures 13 bases. From a lookup of the germline V gene, CDR1 and CDR2 are KGHSH and LQKENI. Material for sequencing was naive CD4+ T cells sorted from blood. The cell subset or site label of this sample denotes: CD45RA+ positively selected. The rearrangement combines TRBV18 with TRBJ2-1; a tentative D call is TRBD2 (6 bases match). This receptor was obtained from a man between 18 and 35 years old in good health. The CDR3 reads CASSPQGRRGNEQFF. In nucleotides, the sequence is TGTGCCAGCTCACCACAGGGACGGCGGGGCAATGAGCAGTTCTTC.